This TCR beta chain was sequenced for a study of T cells after yellow fever vaccination. TCR cDNA was made by 5'RACE template switching, adding a universal primer site and UMIs. TCRdb ran MiXCR on the 5' RACE reads and lists one entry per CDR3 protein. Of fewer than 500,000 distinct CDR3 sequences listed, under 20% are singletons. The length of the CDR3 is 14 residues. Looked up from germline, CDR1 is MNHNS and CDR2 is SASEGT. V lost 3 bases and J 0 bases, leaving 8 bases between the germline ends. The chain links TRBV6-1 to TRBJ1-1; D is unresolved. This specimen was PBMCs, taken before the yellow fever booster vaccination. The clonotype was recovered from a man between 18 and 29 years old who received the YFV17D yellow fever vaccine. The CDR3 region is CASSESAMNTEAFF. The CDR3, as DNA: TGTGCCAGCAGTGAGTCAGCCATGAACACTGAAGCTTTCTTT.